This TCR beta chain was obtained from a study of T cell responses to AZD1222 COVID-19 vaccine. V lost 1 base, J lost 2 bases, and 17 bases lay in between. This CDR3 has 17 amino acids. The germline V gene has CDR1 SGHTA and CDR2 FQGNSA. Study results and limitations: The reported proportion of spike-specific TCRs targeting unmutated variant regions was nearly half. Clonal diversity was possibly underestimated; the donors were predominantly white British and more often female.

Here immunoSEQ multiplex PCR was the method, and the copy in TCRdb shows in-frame clones only, minus some. This sample yields 150,000 to 200,000 clones, of which roughly 89% are seen a single time; under 2% belongs to the top ten. With regard to this clone: The antigen is unknown.

This sequence was found in an adult in good health. The material was peripheral blood, obtained on day 0 of AZD1222 vaccination. The V call is TRBV7-2, the J call TRBJ2-5; tentatively, D is TRBD2 (5 bases). The CDR3 spells CASSLGWGGLEQETQYF. As DNA, the CDR3 is TGTGCCAGCAGCTTAGGTTGGGGTGGACTGGAACAAGAGACCCAGTACTTC. Combining the CDR3 with reference TRBV7-2 and TRBJ2-5 gives the whole variable domain GAGVSQSPSNKVTEKGKDVELRCDPISGHTALYWYRQSLGQGLEFLIYFQGNSAPDKSGLPSDRFSAERTGGSVSTLTIQRTQQEDSAVYLCASSLGWGGLEQETQYFGPGTRLLVL.